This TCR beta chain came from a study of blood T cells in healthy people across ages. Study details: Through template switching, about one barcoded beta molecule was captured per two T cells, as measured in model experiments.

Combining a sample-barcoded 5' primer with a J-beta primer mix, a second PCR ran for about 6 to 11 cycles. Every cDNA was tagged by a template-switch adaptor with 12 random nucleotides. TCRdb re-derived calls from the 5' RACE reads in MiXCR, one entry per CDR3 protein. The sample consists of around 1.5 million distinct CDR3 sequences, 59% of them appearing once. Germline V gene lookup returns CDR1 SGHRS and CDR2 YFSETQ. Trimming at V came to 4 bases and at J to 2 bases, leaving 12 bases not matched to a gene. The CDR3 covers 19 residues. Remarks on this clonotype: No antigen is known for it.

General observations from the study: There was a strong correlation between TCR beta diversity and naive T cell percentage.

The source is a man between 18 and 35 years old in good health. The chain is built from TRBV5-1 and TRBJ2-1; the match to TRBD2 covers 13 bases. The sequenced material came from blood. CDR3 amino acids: CASSLWTSGSPFAYNEQFF. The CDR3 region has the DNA TGCGCCAGCAGCCTGTGGACTAGCGGGAGCCCCTTTGCCTACAATGAGCAGTTCTTC.